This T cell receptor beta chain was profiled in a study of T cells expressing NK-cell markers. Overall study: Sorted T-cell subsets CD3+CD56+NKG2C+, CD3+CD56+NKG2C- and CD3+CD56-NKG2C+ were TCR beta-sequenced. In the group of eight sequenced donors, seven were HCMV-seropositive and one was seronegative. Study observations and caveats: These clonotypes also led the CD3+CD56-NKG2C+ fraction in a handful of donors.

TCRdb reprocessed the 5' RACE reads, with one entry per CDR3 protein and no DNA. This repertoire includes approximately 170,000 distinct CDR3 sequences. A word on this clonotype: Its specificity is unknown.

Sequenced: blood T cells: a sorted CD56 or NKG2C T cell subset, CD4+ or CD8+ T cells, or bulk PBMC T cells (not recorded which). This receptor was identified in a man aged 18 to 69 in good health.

CDR3 sequence reads: CASKYRGLSYEQYF. V and J are TRBV6-7 and TRBJ2-7; there is no DNA to check the TCRdb D call of TRBD1. TRBV6-7 counts as an open reading frame of uncertain function. This CDR3 spans 14 amino acids.